The 16 T cell receptor beta chains given below trace back to one sample, sequenced in a study of OX40 agonist ivuxolimab in advanced cancers. Profiling relied on immunoSEQ multiplex PCR, and the TCRdb table lists in-frame clones only, not all of them. The sample has roughly 26,000 clones; around three quarters are singletons. Specimen: CD4+ or CD8+ T cells sorted from blood, collected in a trial of the OX40 agonist ivuxolimab. These receptors originate from an adult with an advanced solid tumor such as melanoma, head and neck, liver or kidney cancer.

The genes are TRBV12-5 and TRBJ1-4; D remains ambiguous. CDR1 and CDR2 (germline): LGHNT, FRNRAP. Trimming removed 4 bases at V and 5 bases at J, with 2 bases between. There are 11 residues in the CDR3. CDR3 region: CASGSNEKLFF. CDR3 sequence (DNA): TGTGCTAGTGGTTCCAATGAAAAACTGTTTTTT.

The chain uses TRBV5-6 and TRBJ2-2; possibly TRBD2 for D (7 bases). Germline CDR1 is SGHDT and CDR2 is YYEEEE. The CDR3 is 14 residues long. The V end lost 5 bases, the J end lost 3 bases, and 11 bases lay between the germline ends. The CDR3 region is CASRRGGDTGELFF. The CDR3 coding sequence is TGTGCCAGCAGAAGAGGGGGGGACACCGGGGAGCTGTTTTTT.

J is TRBJ1-1 and V is TRBV5-3; the match to TRBD1 covers 8 bases. TRBV5-3 falls under the ORF class, with uncertain function. This CDR3 region has 13 residues. The junction had 7 bases not matched to a gene; V was cut back by 8 bases and J by 4 bases. CDR3 sequence: CASSVDRGTEAFF. The CDR3 region has the DNA TGTGCCAGCAGCGTCGACAGGGGCACTGAAGCTTTCTTT.

This chain connects TRBV6-5 to TRBJ1-2; D uncertain. Trimming took off 5 bases at V and 2 bases at J, with 12 bases between the two ends. CDR1 is MNHEY, CDR2 SVGAGI, per germline. The CDR3 is made up of 14 amino acids. The CDR3 DNA reads TGTGCCAGCAGTCTTACAGCGGCCAACTATGGCTACACCTTC. Translation: CASSLTAANYGYTF.

This clone was recorded only once. The V call is TRBV6-7, the J call TRBJ2-7; tentatively, D is TRBD1 (7 bases). TRBV6-7 is noted as an ORF with a role that remains uncertain. This CDR3 is built from 14 residues. V lost 5 bases to trimming and J lost 2 bases, with 13 bases between them. The CDR3 bases are TGTGCCAGCAGTCACCAGGGGGGCCCCTACGAGCAGTACTTC. Translation: CASSHQGGPYEQYF.

The chain links TRBV5-1 to TRBJ1-5; D ambiguous. CDR1 SGHRS and CDR2 YFSETQ come from the germline V gene. V lost 4 bases and J lost 6, with 11 bases in between. This CDR3 contains 13 residues. The CDR3 region is CASSLGSGQPQHF. The CDR3, as DNA: TGCGCCAGCAGCCTCGGATCGGGTCAGCCCCAGCATTTT.

As DNA, the CDR3 is TGTGCCAGCGGATGGGACAGTCACCAGCCCCAGCATTTT. Translating gives CASGWDSHQPQHF. This chain joins TRBV11-2 and TRBJ1-5, with 7 bases lining up with TRBD1. CDR3 length equals 13 residues. The trim removed 8 bases at V and 7 bases at J, leaving 8 bases unmatched. The germline gives CDR1 SGHAT, CDR2 FQNNGV.

This chain uses TRBV7-3 with TRBJ2-2, with D unresolved. The V end lost 0 bases, the J end lost 6 bases, and 8 bases lay between the germline ends. This CDR3 has 14 amino acids. The germline V gene has CDR1 SGHTA and CDR2 FQGTGA. The DNA for the CDR3 is TGTGCCAGCAGCTTAACCGACCGCGCCGGGGAGCTGTTTTTT. As protein: CASSLTDRAGELFF.

This chain joins TRBV2 and TRBJ2-3; a possible D gene is TRBD1 (6 bases). The V gene's germline CDR1 is SNHLY and CDR2 FYNNEI. The V end lost 6 bases, the J end lost 2 bases, and 15 bases lay between the germline ends. The CDR3 consists of 15 residues. This chain's CDR3 is CASRLQGTLTDTQYF. DNA for the CDR3: TGTGCCAGCAGACTACAGGGAACACTCACAGATACGCAGTATTTT. The full variable domain, rest sourced from reference TRBV2 and TRBJ2-3, is EPEVTQTPSHQVTQMGQEVILRCVPISNHLYFYWYRQILGQKVEFLVSFYNNEISEKSEIFDDQFSVERPDGSNFTLKIRSTKLEDSAMYFCASRLQGTLTDTQYFGPGTRLTVL.

The chain links TRBV18 to TRBJ2-7; D possibly corresponds to TRBD2 (7 bases). V was trimmed by 3 bases and J by 2 bases, leaving 20 bases between them. CDR1 and CDR2 (germline): KGHSH, LQKENI. This CDR3 has 17 residues. The CDR3 DNA follows: TGTGCCAGCTCACCCCCCCTTGGGGGGGCGAAGGCCTACGAGCAGTACTTC. Residues: CASSPPLGGAKAYEQYF.

This chain uses TRBV5-1 with TRBJ2-2; TRBD2 agrees at 8 bases. Trimming cost V 0 bases and J 4 bases; bases outside gene matches: 5. This CDR3 has 16 residues. Germline V gene data show CDR1 as SGHRS and CDR2 as YFSETQ. CDR3 nucleotides: TGCGCCAGCAGCTTGGCCAAGCGGGGGAGCACCGGGGAGCTGTTTTTT. This codes for CASSLAKRGSTGELFF.

This rearrangement joins TRBV10-2 to TRBJ1-4; D is unresolved. Germline loops: CDR1 WSHSY, CDR2 SAAADI. The CDR3 extends over 15 amino acids. With 3 bases removed from V and 1 base from J, the gap between germline ends came to 9 bases. CDR3 region: CASSDPSGTNEKLFF. CDR3 coding DNA: TGCGCCAGCAGTGACCCCAGTGGAACTAATGAAAAACTGTTTTTT.

The chain uses TRBV29-1 and TRBJ2-3; the D call may be TRBD1 or TRBD2 (5 bases each). The CDR3 runs to 13 residues. Per germline, CDR1 SQVTM and CDR2 ANQGSEA. The V gene lost 5 bases and the J gene lost 2 bases, with 11 bases spanning the gap. CDR3 sequence reads: CSVPRETTDTQYF. CDR3 coding DNA: TGCAGCGTTCCCAGGGAGACCACAGATACGCAGTATTTT.

V usage is TRBV6-4 and J usage is TRBJ2-1, with TRBD2 identical over 9 bases. Germline V gene data show CDR1 as MRHNA and CDR2 as SNTAGT. After removal of 5 bases from V and 1 base from J, the junction contained 6 bases not matched to a gene. The CDR3 contains 16 residues. CDR3 nucleotide sequence: TGTGCCAGCAGTAAGACTAGCGGAGCTTCCTACAATGAGCAGTTCTTC. This sequence encodes CASSKTSGASYNEQFF.

In its sample, this clone was seen a few times. The rearrangement links TRBV5-1 to TRBJ1-6; D not certain. V dropped 5 bases and J dropped 7 bases, with 10 bases sitting between them. This CDR3 contains 13 residues. The V gene's germline CDR1 is SGHRS and CDR2 YFSETQ. This CDR3 is CASSEVTNSPLHF. Written as DNA, the CDR3 is TGCGCCAGCAGTGAGGTTACAAATTCACCCCTCCACTTT.

The CDR3 DNA reads as TGTGCCAGTAGTTCCGCACAGGGAGAAGGTTCGCGGAAACTGTTTTTT. It is translated as CASSSAQGEGSRKLFF. This chain uses TRBV19 with TRBJ1-4, with a tentative D call TRBD1 (6 bases). Trimming removed 5 bases from V and 11 bases from J, with 24 bases in between. The V gene's germline CDR1 is LNHDA and CDR2 SQIVND (reference sequence). The CDR3 totals 16 residues.